The rows below give T cell receptor beta chains drawn from one sample of a study of neurological immune-mediated disorders. Using its own MiXCR run on the 5' RACE reads, TCRdb lists one record per CDR3 protein. Among about 62,000 distinct CDR3 sequences listed, around 4.8% were seen once. Material: PBMCs. The receptor set was obtained from a woman between 45 and 65 years old with multiple sclerosis. Each CDR3 is given with its conserved first and last residue. D genes are given only for firm matches. Expanded clones get a size class; other rows say once, few or many, or leave the size out.

V gene	D gene	J gene	clone size	CDR3 protein	CDR3 DNA
TRBV7-2	.	TRBJ1-5	many	CASSLQGSGNQPQHF	TGTGCCAGCAGCTTACAGGGTAGCGGCAATCAGCCCCAGCATTTT
TRBV20-1	TRBD1	TRBJ1-4	many	CSASDRGSEKLFF	TGCAGTGCCAGTGACAGGGGGTCTGAAAAACTGTTTTTT
TRBV18	TRBD1	TRBJ2-7	few	CASSPTGGSYEQYF	TGTGCCAGCTCTCCTACAGGGGGCAGCTACGAGCAGTACTTC
TRBV14	.	TRBJ1-4	.	CASSQRTATNDKLFF	TGTGCCAGCAGCCAACGGACAGCAACTAATGACAAACTGTTTTTT
TRBV29-1	.	TRBJ2-3	many	CSVVTGGTDTQYF	TGCAGCGTTGTAACGGGGGGCACAGATACGCAGTATTTT
TRBV20-1	.	TRBJ1-6	many	CSARDPSQITTPLHF	TGCAGTGCTAGAGATCCATCGCAAATAACGACACCCCTCCACTTT
TRBV5-1	.	TRBJ1-1	many	CASSIDKNTEAFF	TGCGCCAGCAGTATAGACAAGAACACTGAAGCTTTCTTT
TRBV4-3	.	TRBJ1-5	many	CASSQEGTRDQPQHF	TGCGCCAGCAGCCAAGAAGGGACAAGAGATCAGCCCCAGCATTTT
TRBV7-6	TRBD1	TRBJ2-2	many	CASSSTGAGELFF	TGTGCCAGCAGCTCGACAGGGGCCGGGGAGCTGTTTTTT
TRBV27	.	TRBJ1-5	.	CASRRGGLSNQPQHF	TGTGCCAGCAGGCGGGGGGGTCTGAGCAATCAGCCCCAGCATTTT
TRBV5-6	TRBD1	TRBJ1-1	many	CASSLAERDRGAEAFF	TGTGCCAGCAGCTTGGCCGAACGGGACAGAGGAGCTGAAGCTTTCTTT
TRBV5-1	TRBD1	TRBJ1-1	many	CASSLTGETEAFF	TGCGCCAGCAGCCTAACAGGGGAGACTGAAGCTTTCTTT
TRBV12-3/TRBV12-4	.	TRBJ1-2	many	CASSLDVYYGYTF	TGTGCCAGCAGTTTAGACGTGTACTATGGCTACACCTTC
TRBV7-7	.	TRBJ2-5	many	CASSGWGEETQYF	TGTGCTAGCAGCGGTTGGGGGGAAGAGACCCAGTACTTC
TRBV3-1	.	TRBJ2-3	.	CASSSPGDTQYF	TGTGCCAGCAGCAGCCCAGGAGATACGCAGTATTTT
TRBV4-1	TRBD2	TRBJ2-2	many	CASSQQRGGGTGELFF	TGCGCCAGCAGCCAGCAGCGGGGGGGCGGCACCGGGGAGCTGTTTTTT
TRBV5-1	.	TRBJ1-4	many	CASSRTEATNEKLFF	TGCGCCAGCAGCCGGACGGAAGCAACTAATGAAAAACTGTTTTTT
TRBV6-6	.	TRBJ2-5	many	CASSYRQTRRETQYF	TGTGCCAGCAGTTACCGCCAGACTAGGCGAGAGACCCAGTACTTC
TRBV20-1	TRBD1	TRBJ2-1	many	CSARAGRTGKVNEQFF	TGCAGTGCTAGAGCGGGAAGGACAGGGAAGGTCAATGAGCAGTTCTTC
TRBV12-3/TRBV12-4	.	TRBJ2-1	many	CASSRGNEQFF	TGTGCCAGTAGCAGGGGAAATGAGCAGTTCTTC
TRBV6-5	.	TRBJ1-2	many	CASSYSMGRGYTF	TGTGCCAGCAGTTACTCGATGGGGCGCGGCTACACCTTC
TRBV6-6	TRBD1	TRBJ1-5	few	CASSGQGSSQPQHF	TGTGCCAGCAGTGGACAGGGTAGCAGTCAGCCCCAGCATTTT
TRBV20-1	TRBD2	TRBJ2-1	many	CSARPGGGISPNEQFF	TGCAGTGCTAGACCCGGGGGGGGGATTTCCCCCAATGAGCAGTTCTTC
TRBV5-6	.	TRBJ2-3	many	CASSSVTDTQYF	TGTGCCAGCAGCTCCGTCACAGATACGCAGTATTTT
TRBV28	.	TRBJ1-1	many	CASSFSVNTEAFF	TGTGCCAGCAGTTTCTCCGTGAACACTGAAGCTTTCTTT
TRBV10-3	TRBD1	TRBJ2-5	many	CAISPNRGQGETQYF	TGTGCCATCAGTCCCAACAGGGGCCAGGGAGAGACCCAGTACTTC
TRBV2	.	TRBJ1-1	few	CASTYYRGGAEAFF	TGTGCCAGCACCTATTACCGGGGAGGCGCTGAAGCTTTCTTT
TRBV20-1	TRBD1	TRBJ1-5	.	CSARDTGGDYQPQNF	TGCAGTGCTAGAGATACAGGGGGAGACTATCAGCCCCAGAATTTT
TRBV24-1	.	TRBJ2-2	many	CATSDTQGFPGELFF	TGTGCCACCAGTGATACCCAGGGGTTTCCCGGGGAGCTGTTTTTT
TRBV15	TRBD1	TRBJ1-2	many	CATSGQRDRGFDYGYTF	TGTGCCACCAGCGGCCAGAGGGACAGGGGATTCGACTATGGCTACACCTTC
TRBV5-1	TRBD1	TRBJ1-4	many	CASSKSDRGGEKLFF	TGCGCCAGCAGCAAGTCCGACAGGGGAGGTGAAAAACTGTTTTTT
TRBV7-3	TRBD2	TRBJ2-3	many	CASSLTGGNTDTQYF	TGTGCCAGCAGCTTAACCGGGGGGAACACAGATACGCAGTATTTT
TRBV20-1	.	TRBJ1-2	many	CSVFLVGPPGYTF	TGCAGTGTGTTCTTGGTAGGGCCCCCTGGCTACACCTTC
TRBV29-1	.	TRBJ2-1	.	CSVEGHSYEQFF	TGCAGCGTTGAAGGGCATTCGTATGAGCAGTTCTTC
TRBV5-1	TRBD1	TRBJ1-6	few	CASTLESGTGLSPLNF	TGCGCCAGCACCTTGGAGTCGGGGACAGGTCTGTCACCCCTCAACTTT
TRBV6-4	.	TRBJ2-2	many	CASSGHMRGPENTGELFF	TGTGCCAGCAGTGGCCATATGAGGGGCCCGGAGAACACCGGGGAGCTGTTTTTT
TRBV4-3	.	TRBJ1-2	many	CASSQDRGSNYGYTF	TGCGCCAGCAGCCAAGATCGTGGTTCTAACTATGGCTACACCTTC
TRBV4-1	.	TRBJ1-1	many	CASSQTGTMKPEAFF	TGCGCCAGCAGCCAGACCGGGACAATGAAGCCGGAGGCTTTCTTT
TRBV29-1	.	TRBJ1-2	many	CSVEGGRGTVDGYTF	TGCAGCGTTGAAGGAGGGAGGGGTACGGTAGATGGCTACACCTTC
TRBV5-6	TRBD1	TRBJ1-5	few	CASSLQAKGGNQPQNF	TGTGCCAGCAGCTTGCAGGCTAAAGGGGGCAATCAGCCCCAGAATTTT
TRBV5-1	TRBD2	TRBJ2-3	many	CASSLAGASGRPDTQYF	TGCGCCAGCAGCTTGGCTGGGGCTAGCGGGAGACCAGATACGCAGTATTTT
TRBV7-6	.	TRBJ2-1	many	CASSLAGTGTYNEQFF	TGTGCCAGCAGCTTAGCCGGGACGGGAACCTACAATGAGCAGTTCTTC
TRBV28	.	TRBJ2-1	many	CASSRGGSYNEQFF	TGTGCCAGCAGCCGAGGGGGCTCCTACAATGAGCAGTTCTTC
TRBV7-2	.	TRBJ2-1	many	CASSISDGSYNEQFF	TGTGCCAGCAGCATTAGCGACGGCTCCTACAATGAGCAGTTCTTC
TRBV7-8	TRBD1	TRBJ1-2	many	CASSPTGAGYGYTF	TGTGCCAGCAGCCCGACAGGGGCTGGCTATGGCTACACCTTC
TRBV7-2	TRBD1	TRBJ1-2	many	CASSPNRGPSYGYTF	TGTGCCAGCAGCCCCAACAGGGGGCCTAGCTATGGCTACACCTTC
TRBV7-7	TRBD2	TRBJ2-5	many	CASSSLAEETQYF	TGTGCTAGCAGCTCCCTAGCGGAAGAGACCCAGTACTTC
TRBV12-3/TRBV12-4	.	TRBJ1-2	many	CASSRNWEANYGYTF	TGTGCCAGCAGCCGCAATTGGGAAGCTAACTATGGCTACACCTTC
TRBV5-5	.	TRBJ2-2	many	CASSLGLNGELFF	TGTGCCAGCAGCTTGGGATTGAACGGGGAGCTGTTTTTT
TRBV14	.	TRBJ1-4	many	CASSQGRTNEKLFF	TGTGCCAGCAGCCAAGGAAGAACTAATGAAAAACTGTTTTTT
TRBV3-1	.	TRBJ2-5	many	CASSLTQALPLRGLETQYF	TGTGCCAGCAGCCTTACGCAGGCACTGCCCCTGCGTGGATTGGAGACCCAGTACTTC
TRBV6-6	TRBD1	TRBJ1-6	many	CASSPGQGAYNSPLHF	TGTGCCAGCAGCCCGGGACAGGGCGCGTATAATTCACCCCTCCACTTT
TRBV7-8	.	TRBJ2-5	many	CASSLASVKETQYF	TGTGCCAGCAGCTTAGCGTCCGTGAAAGAGACCCAGTACTTC
TRBV5-1	.	TRBJ1-5	many	CASSIDMDQPQNF	TGCGCCAGCAGCATCGACATGGATCAGCCCCAGAATTTT